Included here is one TCR beta chain sequence, with context. The data originate from a study of cytomegalovirus exposure and HLA in healthy donors. It was with 60 Vbeta and 13 Jbeta primers that the PCR ran. The assay was immunoSEQ multiplex PCR, and TCRdb's table has in-frame clones only and misses some. The table lists some 160,000 clones, about 72% of them singletons, with less than 2.5% in the top ten. The sequenced sample was PBMCs. The sequence was collected from a man between 35 and 55 years old in good health and CMV-seronegative.

The CDR3 nucleotides read TGCGCCAGCAGCGCGACAGGGGGTCCGATCACTGAAGCTTTCTTT. This codes for CASSATGGPITEAFF. The chain couples TRBV5-1 to TRBJ1-1; 9 bases are a match to TRBD1. Germline CDR1 reads SGHRS; CDR2 reads YFSETQ. The CDR3 is 15 residues long. The V gene end was trimmed by 4 bases and the J gene end by 4 bases; junction bases not matched to a gene: 8.